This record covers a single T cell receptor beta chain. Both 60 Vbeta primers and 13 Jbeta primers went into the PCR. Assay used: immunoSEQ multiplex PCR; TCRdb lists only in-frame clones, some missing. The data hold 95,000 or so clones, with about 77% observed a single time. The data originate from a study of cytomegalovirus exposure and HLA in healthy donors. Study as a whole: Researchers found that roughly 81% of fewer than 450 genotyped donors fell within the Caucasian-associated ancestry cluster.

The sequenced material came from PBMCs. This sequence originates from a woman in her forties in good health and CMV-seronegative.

The CDR3 DNA follows: TGCGCCAGCAGCAGCGGGAACACTGAAGCTTTCTTT. Amino acid sequence: CASSSGNTEAFF. J is TRBJ1-1 and V is TRBV5-1, with D unresolved. Between the trimmed V and J ends, which lost 4 bases and 1 base, there was a span of 5 bases. CDR3 length: 12 amino acids. CDR1 SGHRS and CDR2 YFSETQ come from the germline V gene. The whole variable domain, remainder taken from reference TRBV5-1 and TRBJ1-1, is KAGVTQTPRYLIKTRGQQVTLSCSPISGHRSVSWYQQTPGQGLQFLFEYFSETQRNKGNFPGRFSGRQFSNSRSEMNVSTLELGDSALYLCASSSGNTEAFFGQGTRLTVV.